These T cell receptor beta chains were read from a single sample in a study of blood T cell repertoires in COVID-19. Data came from immunoSEQ multiplex PCR; TCRdb stores just in-frame clones and leaves some out. The data hold tens of thousands of clones, with 76% observed a single time. Sequencing was performed on peripheral blood. These receptors all stem from a man aged 45-65 years with active or convalescent COVID-19. Each CDR3 is given with its conserved first and last residue. The order of the fields is CDR3 DNA, CDR3 protein, V gene, J gene, clone size, D gene. A D gene is named only where the DNA matches it firmly. Only part of the rows carry a size: once, few, many, or a class if the clone is expanded.

CDR3nt: TGTGCCAGCAGCCCTACAGGGGGCGCATCTTCACCCCTCCACTTT; CDR3aa: CASSPTGGASSPLHF; v_gene: TRBV6-6; j_gene: TRBJ1-6; abundance: few; d_gene: TRBD1
CDR3nt: TGTGCCTACAACAGGGGTATGAACACTGAAGCTTTCTTT; CDR3aa: CAYNRGMNTEAFF; v_gene: TRBV10-3; j_gene: TRBJ1-1; abundance: NA; d_gene: TRBD1
CDR3nt: TGTGCCAGCAGCTTAGACACGAACACCGGGGAGCTGTTTTTT; CDR3aa: CASSLDTNTGELFF; v_gene: TRBV11-3; j_gene: TRBJ2-2; abundance: few; d_gene: NA
CDR3nt: TGTGCCAGCAGCTCGGGGGACAGGGGCCACACTGAAGCTTTCTTT; CDR3aa: CASSSGDRGHTEAFF; v_gene: TRBV11-3; j_gene: TRBJ1-1; abundance: few; d_gene: TRBD1
CDR3nt: TGTGCCAGCAGTGAAGCTTACCGAGATCAGCCCCAGCATTTT; CDR3aa: CASSEAYRDQPQHF; v_gene: TRBV2; j_gene: TRBJ1-5; abundance: NA; d_gene: NA
CDR3nt: TGTGCCAGCACCAACAACATTAACTATGGCTACACCTTC; CDR3aa: CASTNNINYGYTF; v_gene: TRBV2; j_gene: TRBJ1-2; abundance: NA; d_gene: NA
CDR3nt: TGTGCCAGCAGCGTGGAAAGTCTAGCGTATTACAATGAGCAGTTCTTC; CDR3aa: CASSVESLAYYNEQFF; v_gene: TRBV5-4; j_gene: TRBJ2-1; abundance: NA; d_gene: NA
CDR3nt: TGTGCCAGCAGTGATTCGGGGAGCACAGATACGCAGTATTTT; CDR3aa: CASSDSGSTDTQYF; v_gene: TRBV6-1; j_gene: TRBJ2-3; abundance: NA; d_gene: NA
CDR3nt: TGTGCCAGCAGCTCCGCGTGGGGGGAGGGTGAAGGCTACACCTTC; CDR3aa: CASSSAWGEGEGYTF; v_gene: TRBV7-9; j_gene: TRBJ1-2; abundance: NA; d_gene: NA
CDR3nt: TGCGCCAGCAGCCAACATTTGAACACTGAAGCTTTCTTT; CDR3aa: CASSQHLNTEAFF; v_gene: TRBV4-1; j_gene: TRBJ1-1; abundance: NA; d_gene: NA
CDR3nt: TGTGCCAGCAGCCCCAGACATTCTAATGAAAAACTGTTTTTT; CDR3aa: CASSPRHSNEKLFF; v_gene: TRBV3-1/TRBV3-2; j_gene: TRBJ1-4; abundance: NA; d_gene: NA
CDR3nt: TGTGCCAGCAGGGCAGACAGGGTGGCCGAAAAACTGTTTTTT; CDR3aa: CASRADRVAEKLFF; v_gene: TRBV2; j_gene: TRBJ1-4; abundance: NA; d_gene: TRBD1
CDR3nt: TGTGCCAGCAGCCAAACAGGGCGGTTCGGTGGTTCACCCCTCCACTTT; CDR3aa: CASSQTGRFGGSPLHF; v_gene: TRBV11-2; j_gene: TRBJ1-6; abundance: NA; d_gene: NA
CDR3nt: TGCAGCGTAGCGACAGGTGAAAGGACTGAAGCTTTCTTT; CDR3aa: CSVATGERTEAFF; v_gene: TRBV29-1; j_gene: TRBJ1-1; abundance: NA; d_gene: NA
CDR3nt: TGTGCCAGCACCCACGCGGCTCTGATGATAACAGATACGCAGTATTTT; CDR3aa: CASTHAALMITDTQYF; v_gene: TRBV13; j_gene: TRBJ2-3; abundance: NA; d_gene: NA
CDR3nt: TGTGCCAGTAGTCCTATACAGGGTGCCACTGAAGCTTTCTTT; CDR3aa: CASSPIQGATEAFF; v_gene: TRBV19; j_gene: TRBJ1-1; abundance: NA; d_gene: NA
CDR3nt: TGTGCCAGCACCGGACTAGCGGGAGCTGTCAACGAGCAGTACTTC; CDR3aa: CASTGLAGAVNEQYF; v_gene: TRBV2; j_gene: TRBJ2-7; abundance: few; d_gene: TRBD2
CDR3nt: TGTGCCAGCAGCTTAGTAAGCGGGAGAGTAGATACGCAGTATTTT; CDR3aa: CASSLVSGRVDTQYF; v_gene: TRBV7-2; j_gene: TRBJ2-3; abundance: few; d_gene: TRBD2
CDR3nt: TGTGCCAGTAGCCCCCCGGGACAGGAGACCCAGTACTTC; CDR3aa: CASSPPGQETQYF; v_gene: TRBV19; j_gene: TRBJ2-5; abundance: few; d_gene: TRBD1
CDR3nt: TGTGCCAGCAGTCGCCAGGTTATCACTGAAGCTTTCTTT; CDR3aa: CASSRQVITEAFF; v_gene: TRBV6-5; j_gene: TRBJ1-1; abundance: NA; d_gene: NA
CDR3nt: TGTGCCAGTAGTCCAGCAGGGGGGAATTCACCCCTCCACTTT; CDR3aa: CASSPAGGNSPLHF; v_gene: TRBV19; j_gene: TRBJ1-6; abundance: NA; d_gene: TRBD1
CDR3nt: TGTGCCAGCAGCTCTCGGGACAGCCTGGGTAGGGAAGCTTTCTTT; CDR3aa: CASSSRDSLGREAFF; v_gene: TRBV7-9; j_gene: TRBJ1-1; abundance: many; d_gene: TRBD1
CDR3nt: TGTGCCAGCAGCGCAAGCGGGAGCACCGGGGAGCTGTTTTTT; CDR3aa: CASSASGSTGELFF; v_gene: TRBV7-2; j_gene: TRBJ2-2; abundance: once; d_gene: TRBD2
CDR3nt: TGCGCCAGCAGCTTGGGTTTAGCGGGGCACACAGATACGCAGTATTTT; CDR3aa: CASSLGLAGHTDTQYF; v_gene: TRBV5-1; j_gene: TRBJ2-3; abundance: NA; d_gene: TRBD2
CDR3nt: TGTGCCAGCAGCTCCCGAGAAACTCCCTACAATGAGCAGTTCTTC; CDR3aa: CASSSRETPYNEQFF; v_gene: TRBV5-6; j_gene: TRBJ2-1; abundance: few; d_gene: NA
CDR3nt: TGCGCCAGCAGCTTGCTCCCAGGGGCGAGTTCAAAAGAGCAGTACTTC; CDR3aa: CASSLLPGASSKEQYF; v_gene: TRBV5-1; j_gene: TRBJ2-7; abundance: NA; d_gene: NA
CDR3nt: TGTGCCAGTAGTCGTCAGGCTAGCGGGGGGGCGTTGTCATCCGAGCAGTACTTC; CDR3aa: CASSRQASGGALSSEQYF; v_gene: TRBV19; j_gene: TRBJ2-7; abundance: NA; d_gene: TRBD2
CDR3nt: TGTGCCAGCACAGGGGAATCCGGGACAGGGATAACACGCACCGGGGAGCTGTTTTTT; CDR3aa: CASTGESGTGITRTGELFF; v_gene: TRBV7-6; j_gene: TRBJ2-2; abundance: NA; d_gene: TRBD1
CDR3nt: TGTGCCAGCAGCCGGTTCATAGGGGCCGATCAGCCCCAGCATTTT; CDR3aa: CASSRFIGADQPQHF; v_gene: TRBV3-1/TRBV3-2; j_gene: TRBJ1-5; abundance: NA; d_gene: NA
CDR3nt: TGTGCCAGTGGGGACAGCCTCTACGAGCAGTACTTC; CDR3aa: CASGDSLYEQYF; v_gene: TRBV19; j_gene: TRBJ2-7; abundance: NA; d_gene: TRBD1
CDR3nt: TGTGCCAGCCGGGGGGATTCACCCCTCCACTTT; CDR3aa: CASRGDSPLHF; v_gene: TRBV28; j_gene: TRBJ1-6; abundance: NA; d_gene: NA
CDR3nt: TGTGCCAGCAGCTTCGGAGGGCGCGGGACTGAAGCTTTCTTT; CDR3aa: CASSFGGRGTEAFF; v_gene: TRBV7-3; j_gene: TRBJ1-1; abundance: NA; d_gene: NA
CDR3nt: TGTGCCAGCAAAGCGGGGCTGGACACTGAAGCTTTCTTT; CDR3aa: CASKAGLDTEAFF; v_gene: TRBV14; j_gene: TRBJ1-1; abundance: NA; d_gene: NA
CDR3nt: TGTGCCAGCAGCCGGACTAGCGGTTCGTACGAGCAGTACTTC; CDR3aa: CASSRTSGSYEQYF; v_gene: TRBV7-2; j_gene: TRBJ2-7; abundance: NA; d_gene: TRBD2
CDR3nt: TGTGCCAGCAAGGGACAGGACAATCAGCCCCAGCATTTT; CDR3aa: CASKGQDNQPQHF; v_gene: TRBV5-5; j_gene: TRBJ1-5; abundance: few; d_gene: TRBD1
CDR3nt: TGTGCCATCAGTGAGTCGGGACAGGAGAACACTGAAGCTTTCTTT; CDR3aa: CAISESGQENTEAFF; v_gene: TRBV10-3; j_gene: TRBJ1-1; abundance: NA; d_gene: TRBD1
CDR3nt: TGTGCCAGCTCGCGGGACTCAACAGATACGCAGTATTTT; CDR3aa: CASSRDSTDTQYF; v_gene: TRBV5-4; j_gene: TRBJ2-3; abundance: NA; d_gene: NA
CDR3nt: TGCGCCAGCAGTTCCGGAGGGAGCTACGAGCAGTACTTC; CDR3aa: CASSSGGSYEQYF; v_gene: TRBV5-1; j_gene: TRBJ2-7; abundance: NA; d_gene: NA
CDR3nt: TGTGCCAGCAGCCAAGATTCAGGAGGCATGAACACTGAAGCTTTCTTT; CDR3aa: CASSQDSGGMNTEAFF; v_gene: TRBV3-1/TRBV3-2; j_gene: TRBJ1-1; abundance: once; d_gene: NA
CDR3nt: TGTGCCAGCAGCGAATTCCTGGCAGGCACCTATGGCTACACCTTC; CDR3aa: CASSEFLAGTYGYTF; v_gene: TRBV16; j_gene: TRBJ1-2; abundance: NA; d_gene: NA
CDR3nt: TGTGCCAGCAGTTTAGCTTGGACAGGGGCGAATCATGGCTACACCTTC; CDR3aa: CASSLAWTGANHGYTF; v_gene: TRBV27; j_gene: TRBJ1-2; abundance: NA; d_gene: TRBD1
CDR3nt: TGTGCCAGCTCACCAACCTTAGCGGGAGGGAGAGAGCAGTACTTC; CDR3aa: CASSPTLAGGREQYF; v_gene: TRBV18; j_gene: TRBJ2-7; abundance: NA; d_gene: TRBD2
CDR3nt: TGCAGCGTTGAAGATGGGGCAGGTCCCCGCTCAATCCAGTACTTC; CDR3aa: CSVEDGAGPRSIQYF; v_gene: TRBV29-1; j_gene: TRBJ2-4; abundance: NA; d_gene: NA
CDR3nt: TGTGCCAGCTCCTTCAACTGGAACACTGAAGCTTTCTTT; CDR3aa: CASSFNWNTEAFF; v_gene: TRBV9; j_gene: TRBJ1-1; abundance: NA; d_gene: NA
CDR3nt: TGTGCCAGCAGCAGGGAGACAGGCTCGGGCTATGGCTACACCTTC; CDR3aa: CASSRETGSGYGYTF; v_gene: TRBV21-1; j_gene: TRBJ1-2; abundance: NA; d_gene: NA
CDR3nt: TGTGCCAGCAGCCAACAGGGGATAAGTGAAAAACTGTTTTTT; CDR3aa: CASSQQGISEKLFF; v_gene: TRBV6-5; j_gene: TRBJ1-4; abundance: once; d_gene: TRBD1